The clone carrying this T cell receptor (beta chain) was seen many times. Its antigen is not identified. CDR3 length equals 17 residues. The germline gives CDR1 SGHRS, CDR2 YFSETQ. V lost 4 bases and J lost 4; bases outside the gene matches: 12. This sample was taken from a study of T cells after yellow fever vaccination. TCRdb reanalysed the 5' RACE reads using MiXCR and keeps one entry per CDR3 protein. The sample yields about 310,000 distinct CDR3 sequences, 3% to 4.5% seen once. Study-level results: Any FACS-sorted repertoire could hold abundant clonotypes that contaminate it from the bulk population. Weaker overall was a secondary response that nonetheless peaked faster, on day 5 versus 15.

The sequence was collected from a man younger than 35 who received the YFV17D yellow fever vaccine. The rearrangement joins TRBV5-1 to TRBJ2-7, with 12 positions matching TRBD2. The starting material was PBMCs, obtained on the day of the yellow fever booster vaccination. As DNA, the CDR3 is TGCGCCAGCAGCCCCGACGAACTAGCGGGGGGCCCGTACGAGCAGTACGTC. It yields the protein CASSPDELAGGPYEQYV.